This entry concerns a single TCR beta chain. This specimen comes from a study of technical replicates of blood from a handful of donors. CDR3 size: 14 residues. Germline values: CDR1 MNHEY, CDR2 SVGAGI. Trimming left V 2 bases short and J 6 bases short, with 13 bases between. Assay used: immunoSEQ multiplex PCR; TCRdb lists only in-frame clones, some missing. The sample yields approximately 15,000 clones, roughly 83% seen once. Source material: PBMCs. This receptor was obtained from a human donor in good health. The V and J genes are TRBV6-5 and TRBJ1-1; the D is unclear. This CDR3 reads CASSYAASMPEAFF. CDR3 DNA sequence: TGTGCCAGCAGTTACGCAGCGTCAATGCCTGAAGCTTTCTTT.